The 25 T cell receptor beta chains below all came from one sample that was sequenced in a study of human T cells and chemical hapten exposure. TCRdb reprocessed the RACE reads with MiXCR, giving one entry per CDR3 protein. The repertoire holds fewer than 400,000 distinct CDR3 sequences, with 6% to 8.5% as singletons. Time point denoted: patch test 1, 2 weeks after DPC sensitization. Treatment specified: therapeutic diphenylcyclopropenone sensitization with weekly scalp DPC. The sample in question was whole blood, obtained in connection with sensitization to the hapten diphenylcyclopropenone (DPC). Receptor source: a woman younger than 30 with alopecia areata. Some clones in this sample may be carry-over from other donors' samples.

This clonotype was seen many times. This CDR3 reads CASSSGTDVPEAFF. The CDR3 DNA is TGTGCCAGCAGCTCCGGGACAGACGTACCTGAAGCTTTCTTT. The chain links TRBV7-6 to TRBJ1-1; 7 nucleotides line up with TRBD1. Germline-derived CDR1 and CDR2 are SGHVS and FNYEAQ. The CDR3 length is 14 residues. Germline trimming cut 4 bases from V and 6 bases from J; bases unmatched to any gene: 8.

The chain combines TRBV20-1 with TRBJ2-7; D is tentatively TRBD1 or TRBD2 (6 bases each). Looked up from germline, CDR1 is DFQATT and CDR2 is SNEGSKA (reference sequence). The CDR3 covers 16 residues. V dropped 0 bases and J dropped 1 base, with 16 bases sitting between them. CDR3 nucleotides: TGCAGTGCTAGAGACCCCGGTCGGAGGGGGTCCTACGAGCAGTACTTC. It codes for CSARDPGRRGSYEQYF.

The gene calls are TRBV20-1 and TRBJ2-5, with 10 nucleotides matching TRBD2. Trimming took 7 bases from V and 2 from J; bases not matched to a gene: 13. This CDR3 region has 16 residues. Germline V gene lookup returns CDR1 DFQATT and CDR2 SNEGSKA (reference sequence). The DNA for the CDR3 is TGCAGTGTGATAGCGGGGGGCAAACAATCGCAAGAGACCCAGTACTTC. It yields the protein CSVIAGGKQSQETQYF.

The chain recombines TRBV4-3 with TRBJ2-7, with 15 bases fitting TRBD2. The germline gives CDR1 LGHNA, CDR2 YSLEER. CDR3 length equals 17 residues. V lost 2 bases to trimming and J lost 5 bases; unmatched junction nucleotides: 7. The CDR3 region is CASSQRRTSGGADEQYF. The CDR3, as DNA: TGCGCCAGCAGCCAAAGGAGGACTAGCGGGGGGGCCGACGAGCAGTACTTC.

This clonotype was counted between two and nine times. The chain links TRBV6-2 or TRBV6-3 to TRBJ1-2; TRBD1 matches at 10 bases. V was clipped by 6 bases and J by 1 base; unmatched bases: 5. The CDR3 is 15 amino acids. Germline assignment: CDR1 MNHEY and CDR2 SVGEGT. CDR3 bases: TGTGCCAGCAGGTACCGGGACAGGGGTAACTATGGCTACACCTTC. Translating gives CASRYRDRGNYGYTF.

This clonotype was counted ten times or more. The rearrangement uses TRBV14 and TRBJ2-7; 7 bases match TRBD2. The CDR3 consists of 15 residues. The J segment lost 5 bases and the V segment lost 4 bases, leaving 11 bases of the junction unmatched. Germline lookup yields CDR1 SGHDN and CDR2 FVKESK. The CDR3 bases are TGTGCCAGCAGCCCATGGGGAGGACTAGTTGACGAGCAGTACTTC. This sequence encodes CASSPWGGLVDEQYF.

The chain employs TRBV7-9 and TRBJ1-6; the D gene is possibly TRBD1 (6 bases). Per the germline V gene, CDR1 is SEHNR and CDR2 is FQNEAQ (reference sequence). This CDR3 contains 16 residues. V was cut by 3 bases and J by 0 bases, with 9 bases left in between. The CDR3 protein is CASSFDRSSYNSPLHF. CDR3 in DNA: TGTGCCAGCAGCTTCGACAGGAGCTCCTATAATTCACCCCTCCACTTT.

This chain connects TRBV6-5 to TRBJ1-4; D possibly corresponds to TRBD1 (5 bases). Germline CDR1 is MNHEY and CDR2 is SVGAGI. CDR3 length: 15 amino acids. V gave up 6 bases and J gave up 5 bases, with 16 bases separating them. The CDR3 DNA sequence: TGTGCCAGCAGGGTGAGACAGTCTCAAAATGAAAAACTGTTTTTT. Amino acid sequence: CASRVRQSQNEKLFF.

The gene calls are TRBV6-5 and TRBJ2-1, with 12 positions matching TRBD2. Germline V gene sequence: CDR1 MNHEY, CDR2 SVGAGI. The V and J ends lost 5 bases and 7 bases, in that order; junction bases with no gene match: 9. The CDR3 totals 16 residues. CDR3 in DNA: TGTGCCAGCAGTGTATACCTAGCGGGGGGGCTGAATGAGCAGTTCTTC. This encodes CASSVYLAGGLNEQFF.

The chain uses TRBV4-3 and TRBJ2-5; 7 positions agree with TRBD1. The V gene's germline CDR1 is LGHNA and CDR2 YSLEER. This CDR3 has 13 amino acids. Trimming at V came to 3 bases and at J to 5 bases, leaving 3 bases not matched to a gene. Written as DNA, the CDR3 is TGCGCCAGCAGCCACATACAGGGGGAGACCCAGTACTTC. Translation gives CASSHIQGETQYF.

This clonotype was observed at least ten times. The rearrangement joins TRBV6-5 to TRBJ2-5; TRBD1 or TRBD2 may be the D gene (5 bases each). V was trimmed by 6 bases and J by 0 bases, leaving 11 bases between them. Germline loops: CDR1 MNHEY, CDR2 SVGAGI. The CDR3 sequence is 14 residues long. CDR3 amino acids: CASSRGGYQETQYF. For the CDR3, the DNA is TGTGCCAGCAGCCGTGGGGGTTACCAAGAGACCCAGTACTTC.

This clonotype was seen only once. This may stem from a read error, because a much larger clone lies one nucleotide away. The rearrangement joins TRBV7-2 to TRBJ1-1; D remains unclear. CDR3 length: 13 residues. Trimming removed 4 bases from V and 3 bases from J, with 9 bases in between. The germline V gene encodes CDR1 SGHTA and CDR2 FQGNSA. CDR3 nucleotides: TGTGCCAGCAGCTCCCTACTGGACACTGAAGCTTTCTTT. Translated: CASSSLLDTEAFF.

The rearrangement uses TRBV29-1 and TRBJ2-3; maybe TRBD2 (6 bases). V shed 7 bases and J shed 1 base, with 15 bases lying between them. The CDR3 spans 14 residues. In germline, CDR1 is SQVTM, CDR2 ANQGSEA. The CDR3 DNA sequence: TGCAGCGCCACAAGAGCTAGCGGCACAGATACGCAGTATTTT. Translation: CSATRASGTDTQYF.

V gene TRBV7-2 combines with J gene TRBJ2-1; 14 bases are a match to TRBD2. Germline V gives CDR1 SGHTA, CDR2 FQGNSA. CDR3 length equals 17 residues. With V trimmed by 5 bases and J by 7 bases, 10 bases remained unmatched. The CDR3 here is CASSPRRLAGGPNEQFF. The CDR3 region has the DNA TGTGCCAGCAGCCCACGCCGACTAGCGGGGGGGCCTAATGAGCAGTTCTTC.

The table lists this clonotype with a few counts. The genes are TRBV18 and TRBJ1-1; TRBD1 matches at 11 bases. With V trimmed by 5 bases and J by 0 bases, 5 bases remained unmatched. The CDR3 consists of 16 residues. Per germline, CDR1 KGHSH and CDR2 LQKENI. As DNA, the CDR3 is TGTGCCAGCTCAGCCGGGACAGGGGGTTTGAACACTGAAGCTTTCTTT. This encodes CASSAGTGGLNTEAFF.

This clonotype was seen repeatedly, ten times or more. The chain joins TRBV6-6 to TRBJ2-3; D gene unclear. V was trimmed by 0 bases and J by 6 bases, leaving 16 bases between them. Germline V lookup: CDR1 MNHNY, CDR2 SVGAGI (reference sequence). The CDR3 runs 16 residues. The CDR3 DNA is TGTGCCAGCAGTTACTCGGCTATTTGGGCGAGGGATACGCAGTATTTT. This translates into CASSYSAIWARDTQYF.

This clonotype was recorded at least ten times. The chain is built from TRBV6-5 and TRBJ2-3; 12 bases map to TRBD1. Germline V gives CDR1 MNHEY, CDR2 SVGAGI. CDR3 size: 15 residues. V was pared by 6 bases and J by 6 bases, with 7 bases of the junction left unmatched. In DNA form, the CDR3 reads TGTGCCAGCAGGATGGGACAGGGGGCATCCGATACGCAGTATTTT. Translation gives CASRMGQGASDTQYF.

This clonotype was observed many times. The rearrangement joins TRBV6-1 to TRBJ2-5; D is uncertain. CDR1 and CDR2 (germline): MNHNS, SASEGT. Between the trimmed V and J ends, which lost 2 bases and 4 bases, there was a span of 5 bases. The CDR3 loop spans 12 amino acids. CDR3 loop: CASSELLETQYF. CDR3 DNA: TGTGCCAGCAGTGAACTACTAGAGACCCAGTACTTC.

This clonotype occurred a few times. J is TRBJ2-6 and V is TRBV24-1, with D hard to call. Germline CDR1 reads KGHDR; CDR2 reads SFDVKD. There are 18 residues in the CDR3. The V gene lost 3 bases and the J gene lost 0 bases, with 14 bases spanning the gap. CDR3 nucleotides: TGTGCCACCAGTGATCCATTTGACTCGCCCTCTGGGGCCAACGTCCTGACTTTC. This encodes CATSDPFDSPSGANVLTF.

This clonotype was counted a few times. This rearrangement joins TRBV24-1 to TRBJ2-3; D possibly uses TRBD1 or TRBD2 (6 bases each). The CDR3 length is 14 residues. The V end was cut by 6 bases, the J end by 6 bases, with 15 bases between. Germline CDR1 reads KGHDR; CDR2 reads SFDVKD. This CDR3 reads CATSRAGEADTQYF. As DNA, the CDR3 is TGTGCCACCAGTCGGGCAGGGGAGGCGGATACGCAGTATTTT.

This clonotype was seen more than once but under ten times. The rearrangement joins TRBV6-1 to TRBJ1-4; weak D call: TRBD1 (5 bases). The germline V and J ends were trimmed by 7 bases and 4 bases, with 16 bases remaining between them. Germline V gene sequence: CDR1 MNHNS, CDR2 SASEGT. This CDR3 comprises 15 residues. The CDR3 here is CASIARGGLNEKLFF. As DNA, the CDR3 is TGTGCCAGCATCGCGAGGGGAGGACTTAATGAAAAACTGTTTTTT.

There are many counts of this clonotype. V and J are TRBV29-1 and TRBJ2-2; D perhaps matches TRBD2 (5 bases). The CDR3 is made up of 14 amino acids. Germline V gene sequence: CDR1 SQVTM, CDR2 ANQGSEA. Trimming stripped 4 bases from V and 1 base from J, with 10 bases between. The CDR3 DNA is TGCAGCGTTGTACCTAGCAGGAACACCGGGGAGCTGTTTTTT. Encoded protein: CSVVPSRNTGELFF.

The V call is TRBV6-4, the J call TRBJ2-3; D call uncertain. Germline V gene lookup returns CDR1 MRHNA and CDR2 SNTAGT. V was clipped by 6 bases and J by 2 bases, with 12 bases between them. This CDR3 contains 14 residues. CDR3 region: CASSATRYTDTQYF. The CDR3 DNA is TGTGCCAGCAGCGCAACCAGGTACACAGATACGCAGTATTTT.

This rearrangement joins TRBV6-1 to TRBJ1-2; D gene unclear. Between the trimmed V and J ends, which lost 6 bases and 4 bases, there was a span of 9 bases. The CDR3 is 12 residues long. CDR1 and CDR2 (germline): MNHNS, SASEGT. The CDR3 DNA sequence: TGTGCCAGCAGATCGGGCAGCTATGGCTACACCTTC. It codes for CASRSGSYGYTF.

This clonotype occurred many times. CDR3 bases: TGTGCCAGCAGCCCCCCTGGCGACATTCAGTACTTC. Protein product: CASSPPGDIQYF. The chain joins TRBV3-1 to TRBJ2-4; D not certain. Trimming pared 4 bases from V and 8 bases from J, leaving 9 bases between. The CDR3 contains 12 residues. Germline CDR1 is LGHDT and CDR2 is YNNKEL (reference sequence).